These T cell receptor beta chains were read from a single sample in a study of response to subunit inactivated influenza vaccine. TCRdb ran MiXCR on the RT-PCR reads and lists one entry per CDR3 protein. This table holds around 520,000 distinct CDR3 sequences, approximately 24% found once. Sequences were derived from CD4+ T cells sorted from PBMCs, sampled less than 6 days after vaccination. These receptor sequences come from a man over 45 who received an inactivated influenza vaccine. CDR3s leave out the opening cysteine and the closing phenylalanine or tryptophan. Only some rows state a clone size, as once, few, many or a class for expanded clones.

TRBJ2-6 | TRBV5-1 | few | ASSLAVQSGANVLT
TRBJ2-3 | TRBV5-1 | NA | ASSAGTSGGAPDTQY
TRBJ2-3 | TRBV10-3 | NA | AISKWAVTDTQY
TRBJ2-1 | TRBV7-2 | NA | ASSLAGALGNEQF
TRBJ2-1 | TRBV21-1 | NA | ASSKRAGAGEQF
TRBJ2-1 | TRBV6-1 | NA | ASSHELAGGLQF
TRBJ2-2 | TRBV6-2/TRBV6-3 | NA | ASNRVNTGELF
TRBJ1-2 | TRBV3-1 | NA | ASSQEEGGYGYT
TRBJ2-7 | TRBV4-2 | NA | ASSQDSRDTEQY
TRBJ2-1 | TRBV27 | NA | ASSLSAGAWNEQF
TRBJ1-2 | TRBV29-1 | few | SVDDAYT
TRBJ1-1 | TRBV7-2 | NA | ASSAYRGVNTEAF
TRBJ2-1 | TRBV5-1 | many | ASSLDAGGSYNEQF
TRBJ1-5 | TRBV7-2 | NA | ASTQGGLFNQPQH
TRBJ2-5 | TRBV4-2 | few | ASSQGMGGGETQY
TRBJ2-2 | TRBV12-3/TRBV12-4 | few | ASSLARGGRTGELF
TRBJ2-4 | TRBV20-1 | NA | SARDRMGGYIQY
TRBJ1-6 | TRBV12-3/TRBV12-4 | many | ASSLGVSTNSPLH